This passage covers 13 T cell receptor beta chains from one sample sequenced in a study of blood T cell repertoires in COVID-19. Sequenced by immunoSEQ multiplex PCR; TCRdb stores in-frame clones only, minus some. The sample lists some 35,000 clones; approximately 83% were seen once. Sequencing was carried out using peripheral blood. The receptors here all came from a middle-aged man with acute or convalescent COVID-19.

This chain links TRBV29-1 with TRBJ2-7, with D possibly being TRBD2 (6 bases). Germline-derived CDR1 and CDR2 are SQVTM and ANQGSEA. V was cut by 5 bases and J by 5 bases, with 13 bases left in between. The CDR3 totals 12 residues. In DNA, the CDR3 is TGCAGCGTTCGGAGGGAGGACGACGAGCAGTACTTC. It is translated as CSVRREDDEQYF.

The chain links TRBV6-5 to TRBJ1-1, with D maybe TRBD1 (6 bases). Trimming took off 5 bases at V and 12 bases at J, with 13 bases between the two ends. Germline V gives CDR1 MNHEY, CDR2 SVGAGI. This CDR3 has 11 residues. The CDR3 DNA is TGTGCCAGCAGTCCTAGGGACAATCCTTTCTTT. Amino acid sequence: CASSPRDNPFF.

This clone was counted between two and nine times. This sequence joins TRBV5-1 and TRBJ1-1; D may be TRBD1 (5 bases). V was clipped by 1 base and J by 7 bases, with 8 bases between them. The germline CDR1 and CDR2 sequences are SGHRS and YFSETQ. There are 12 residues in the CDR3. The CDR3 DNA is TGCGCCAGCAGCTTGCAGGGTAATGAAGCTTTCTTT. Its protein product is CASSLQGNEAFF.

The chain recombines TRBV9 with TRBJ2-2; 7 bases are a match to TRBD1. CDR3 size: 15 residues. With V trimmed by 3 bases and J by 5 bases, 7 bases remained unmatched. CDR1 is SGDLS and CDR2 is YYNGEE in the germline V gene. In DNA form, the CDR3 reads TGTGCCAGCAGCGCGACAGGGCTTTGGACCGGGGAGCTGTTTTTT. Its protein is CASSATGLWTGELFF.

This chain uses TRBV6-1 with TRBJ2-3, with 14 bases matching TRBD2. Germline-derived CDR1 and CDR2 are MNHNS and SASEGT. The length of the CDR3 is 20 residues. V gave up 0 bases and J gave up 0 bases; unmatched junction bases: 8. The chain's CDR3 is CASSEATGLAGGGSTDTQYF. CDR3 DNA sequence: TGTGCCAGCAGTGAAGCTACCGGACTAGCGGGAGGAGGTAGCACAGATACGCAGTATTTT.

This clone was detected once. This chain connects TRBV11-2 to TRBJ2-2; 14 bases are a match to TRBD2. The CDR3 runs to 20 residues. With V trimmed by 0 bases and J by 5 bases, 11 bases remained unmatched. The germline CDR1 and CDR2 sequences are SGHAT and FQNNGV. CDR3 coding DNA: TGTGCCAGCAGCTTAGAAATATCGTTGAGACTAGCGGGAGGGACCGGGGAGCTGTTTTTT. Amino acids: CASSLEISLRLAGGTGELFF.

The chain employs TRBV24-1 and TRBJ2-2; the D is unclear. Trimming left V 5 bases short and J 2 bases short, with 11 bases between. Germline CDR1 and CDR2: KGHDR and SFDVKD. CDR3 length: 15 residues. CDR3 nucleotides: TGTGCCACCAGTGCTCTTGGCGGAAACACCGGGGAGCTGTTTTTT. It translates to CATSALGGNTGELFF.

The chain employs TRBV12-3 or TRBV12-4 and TRBJ1-1, with TRBD1 matching over 7 bases. The CDR3 totals 13 residues. J was trimmed by 8 bases and V by 5 bases; bases with no gene match: 8. DNA of the CDR3: TGTGCCAGCAGTCAGGGACAGCCTCGGGAAGCTTTCTTT. This gives the protein CASSQGQPREAFF.

The chain combines TRBV10-1 with TRBJ2-1; 9 nucleotides match TRBD1. After removal of 5 bases from V and 5 bases from J, the junction contained 4 bases not matched to a gene. The CDR3 is 14 amino acids. Per the germline V gene, CDR1 is WNHNN and CDR2 is SYGVQD (reference sequence). CDR3 in amino acids: CASSTGQGNNEQFF. The CDR3 DNA reads TGCGCCAGCAGTACGGGACAGGGTAACAATGAGCAGTTCTTC.

This clone was found a few times. This chain connects TRBV7-8 to TRBJ1-6, with TRBD1 identical over 7 bases. This CDR3 spans 19 amino acids. J lost 0 bases, V lost 1 base, and 9 bases had no gene match. Germline V CDR1 and CDR2: SGHVS, FQNEAQ. In DNA, the CDR3 is TGTGCCAGCAGCTTAGGGGGCCTTAGGGACAGCTCCTATAATTCACCCCTCCACTTT. It codes for CASSLGGLRDSSYNSPLHF.

The chain has TRBV5-6 and TRBJ2-3; TRBD2 agrees at 11 bases. The junction had 5 bases not matched to a gene; V was cut back by 2 bases and J by 6 bases. The CDR3 has 15 amino acids. The germline gives CDR1 SGHDT, CDR2 YYEEEE. CDR3 amino acids: CASSFLAGGRDTQYF. CDR3 DNA sequence: TGTGCCAGCAGCTTTCTAGCGGGGGGTAGGGATACGCAGTATTTT.

The rearrangement uses TRBV7-9 and TRBJ1-2, with 10 bases lining up with TRBD1. Germline CDR1 is SEHNR and CDR2 is FQNEAQ (reference sequence). The length of the CDR3 is 16 residues. Losses at the gene ends were 5 bases for V and 4 bases for J; bases not matched to a gene: 10. Here the CDR3 reads CASSIDSGTGVYGYTF. CDR3 in DNA: TGTGCCAGCAGCATAGACTCCGGGACAGGGGTCTATGGCTACACCTTC.

CDR3 loop: CASSPFVLDPNEQFF. In DNA, the CDR3 is TGCGCCAGCAGCCCTTTTGTCCTAGACCCCAATGAGCAGTTCTTC. The chain uses TRBV4-1 and TRBJ2-1; D gene uncertain. This CDR3 is 15 amino acids long. Trimming shortened V by 4 bases and J by 6 bases, and 16 bases separated the two germline ends. CDR1 and CDR2 from the germline V gene are MGHRA and YSYEKL.